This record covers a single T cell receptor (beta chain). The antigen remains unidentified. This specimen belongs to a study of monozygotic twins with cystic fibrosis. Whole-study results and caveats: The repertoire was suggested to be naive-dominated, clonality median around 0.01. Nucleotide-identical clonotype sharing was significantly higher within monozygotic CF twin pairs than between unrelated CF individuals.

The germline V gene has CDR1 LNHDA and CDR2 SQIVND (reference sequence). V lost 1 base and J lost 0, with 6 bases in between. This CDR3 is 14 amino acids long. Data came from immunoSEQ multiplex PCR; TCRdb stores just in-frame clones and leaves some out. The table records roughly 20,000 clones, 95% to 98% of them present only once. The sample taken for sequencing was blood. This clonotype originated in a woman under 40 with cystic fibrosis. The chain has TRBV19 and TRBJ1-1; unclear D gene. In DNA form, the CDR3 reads TGTGCCAGTAGTATAGGCAGCGTGAACACTGAAGCTTTCTTT. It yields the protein CASSIGSVNTEAFF.